This passage covers 19 T cell receptor beta chains from one sample sequenced in a study of T-cell memory formation after mild COVID-19. TCRdb reanalysed the 5' RACE reads using MiXCR and keeps one entry per CDR3 protein. Seen here are about 430,000 distinct CDR3 sequences, 20% to 25% observed once, and the top ten hold around 9%. The sequencing input was PBMCs or a T cell subset sorted from them (not recorded which). These receptors were taken from an adult woman who had mild COVID-19 (a few samples of this study predate the infection). Cell type and time point are not known.

The chain has TRBV12-3 or TRBV12-4 and TRBJ2-5; D uncertain. The CDR3 runs 15 residues. V was clipped by 2 bases and J by 5 bases, with 15 bases between them. CDR3 DNA sequence: TGTGCCAGCAGTTTAAGTCCAGTTTTTGAGGAGACCCAGTACTTC. Residues: CASSLSPVFEETQYF.

This clonotype has a count of ten or more. This chain joins TRBV20-1 and TRBJ2-7, with 9 bases matching TRBD1. The CDR3 has 15 amino acids. Germline CDR1 and CDR2: DFQATT and SNEGSKA (reference sequence). The ends lost 6 bases at V and 2 bases at J; junction bases unmatched: 11. This CDR3 reads CSAQPIDRGAYEQYF. CDR3 sequence (DNA): TGCAGTGCCCAACCCATAGACAGGGGGGCCTACGAGCAGTACTTC.

This clonotype appeared a few times. CDR3 amino acids: CASTNGGKLAGGTEQFF. Here the CDR3 DNA reads TGTGCCAGCACCAATGGGGGGAAACTAGCGGGAGGTACTGAGCAGTTCTTC. V gene TRBV27 combines with J gene TRBJ2-1; 12 bases are a match to TRBD2. The germline gives CDR1 MNHEY, CDR2 SMNVEV (reference sequence). CDR3 length: 17 residues. The J segment lost 9 bases and the V segment lost 7 bases, leaving 16 bases of the junction unmatched.

This clonotype was observed many times. The V gene is TRBV5-1, the J gene TRBJ2-7; no reliable D call. V was trimmed by 0 bases and J by 3 bases, leaving 4 bases between them. This CDR3 is 12 amino acids long. Per germline, CDR1 SGHRS and CDR2 YFSETQ. The CDR3 DNA reads TGCGCCAGCAGCTTGGCCAACTACGAGCAGTACTTC. Amino acids: CASSLANYEQYF.

This chain connects TRBV5-1 to TRBJ1-6; D remains unclear. Trimming removed 0 bases from V and 7 bases from J, with 8 bases in between. Germline V gene sequence: CDR1 SGHRS, CDR2 YFSETQ. The CDR3 runs 14 residues. This CDR3 reads CASSLGVENSPLHF. The CDR3 coding sequence is TGCGCCAGCAGCTTGGGAGTAGAAAATTCACCCCTCCACTTT.

This clonotype was seen a handful of times. V is TRBV11-2 and J is TRBJ2-2; 7 bases agree with TRBD1. V was pared by 7 bases and J by 0 bases, with 2 bases of the junction left unmatched. CDR1 and CDR2 from the germline V gene are SGHAT and FQNNGV. The CDR3 extends over 14 amino acids. The CDR3 DNA follows: TGTGCCAGCATAGGGGGCGCGAACACCGGGGAGCTGTTTTTT. Its translation: CASIGGANTGELFF.

The chain joins TRBV5-4 to TRBJ2-3; 7 nucleotides agree with TRBD2. Germline CDR1 and CDR2: SGHNT and YYREEE (reference sequence). This CDR3 has 15 amino acids. With V trimmed by 4 bases and J by 2 bases, 7 bases remained unmatched. The CDR3 DNA follows: TGTGCCAGCAGCCCGACGCGGGGGTCCACAGATACGCAGTATTTT. Amino acid sequence: CASSPTRGSTDTQYF. Variable domain in full (rest from reference TRBV5-4 and TRBJ2-3): ETGVTQSPTHLIKTRGQQVTLRCSSQSGHNTVSWYQQALGQGPQFIFQYYREEENGRGNFPPRFSGLQFPNYSSELNVNALELDDSALYLCASSPTRGSTDTQYFGPGTRLTVL.

The chain uses TRBV6-2 or TRBV6-3 and TRBJ2-2, with 8 positions matching TRBD1. There are 15 residues in the CDR3. Germline V gene lookup returns CDR1 MNHEY and CDR2 SVGEGT. The V segment lost 2 bases and the J segment 7 bases; nucleotides outside the gene matches: 6. The CDR3 region has the DNA TGTGCCAGCAGTTACGCACAGGGGGTGAACGGGGAGCTGTTTTTT. As protein: CASSYAQGVNGELFF.

The table lists this clonotype with a few counts. The chain couples TRBV18 to TRBJ1-6; TRBD1 agrees at 7 bases. Unmatched junction bases numbered 3, after V lost 3 bases and J lost 7 bases. The CDR3 is 14 residues long. Germline CDR1 KGHSH, CDR2 LQKENI. CDR3 protein: CASSPGTENSPLHF. CDR3 nucleotides: TGTGCCAGCTCACCCGGGACAGAGAATTCACCCCTCCACTTT.

This clonotype was recorded a few times. This chain uses TRBV29-1 with TRBJ2-7; D possibly corresponds to TRBD2 (7 bases). Per the germline V gene, CDR1 is SQVTM and CDR2 is ANQGSEA. The CDR3 covers 15 residues. Trimming shortened V by 5 bases and J by 5 bases, and 22 bases separated the two germline ends. The CDR3 DNA reads as TGCAGCGTTACCACTACGGGGGGCAGGGTCCACGAGCAGTACTTC. It translates to CSVTTTGGRVHEQYF.

The chain employs TRBV6-2 or TRBV6-3 and TRBJ1-2; no definite D call. The CDR3 covers 14 residues. Germline CDR1 reads MNHEY; CDR2 reads SVGEGT. Trimming cost V 5 bases and J 0 bases, with 10 bases left between them. This chain's CDR3 is CASSISVPNYGYTF. The CDR3 DNA is TGTGCCAGCAGTATCAGCGTACCTAACTATGGCTACACCTTC.

This clonotype was detected a few times. The chain combines TRBV27 with TRBJ2-2; D may match TRBD1 or TRBD2 (5 bases each). Per germline, CDR1 MNHEY and CDR2 SMNVEV (reference sequence). The CDR3 loop spans 15 amino acids. V was cut by 2 bases and J by 7 bases, with 14 bases left in between. CDR3 in amino acids: CASSLGGLVSGELFF. As DNA, the CDR3 is TGTGCCAGCAGTTTAGGGGGTCTCGTTAGCGGGGAGCTGTTTTTT.

The J gene is TRBJ2-1, the V gene TRBV30; a possible D gene is TRBD1 (5 bases). There are 12 residues in the CDR3. Germline values: CDR1 GTSNPN, CDR2 SVGIG (reference sequence). V shed 2 bases and J shed 9 bases, with 11 bases lying between them. Written as DNA, the CDR3 is TGTGCCTGGAGTCCCATCCAGGGTGAGCAGTTCTTC. This sequence encodes CAWSPIQGEQFF. The full variable domain, rest sourced from reference TRBV30 and TRBJ2-1, is SQTIHQWPATLVQPVGSPLSLECTVEGTSNPNLYWYRQAAGRGLQLLFYSVGIGQISSEVPQNLSASRPQDRQFILSSKKLLLSDSGFYLCAWSPIQGEQFFGPGTRLTVL.

This clonotype was detected ten times or more. V gene TRBV19 combines with J gene TRBJ2-3, with TRBD2 matching 7 bases. Germline-derived CDR1 and CDR2 are LNHDA and SQIVND (reference sequence). Unmatched junction bases numbered 10, after V lost 6 bases and J lost 4 bases. The CDR3 length is 15 residues. The CDR3 nucleotides are TGTGCCAGTAGCTTCGGGAGGAGAGGTCCAGATACGCAGTATTTT. This gives the protein CASSFGRRGPDTQYF.

The DNA of the CDR3 is TGCAGTCGGACAGGGAAGCATTTT. Residues: CSRTGKHF. V and J are TRBV29-1 and TRBJ1-5; TRBD1 matches at 8 bases. The CDR3 runs to 8 residues. Germline-derived CDR1 and CDR2 are SQVTM and ANQGSEA.

This clonotype was found many times. This sequence joins TRBV6-2 or TRBV6-3 and TRBJ2-1; 13 nucleotides agree with TRBD2. This CDR3 is 17 amino acids long. Trimming cost V 3 bases and J 3 bases; bases outside gene matches: 5. Germline V gene data show CDR1 as MNHEY and CDR2 as SVGEGT. The CDR3 DNA follows: TGTGCCAGCAGTTATTCGGGACTAGCGGGGATCTACAATGAGCAGTTCTTC. As protein: CASSYSGLAGIYNEQFF.

This chain uses TRBV19 with TRBJ1-5; TRBD1 is a possible D gene (6 bases). Germline assignment: CDR1 LNHDA and CDR2 SQIVND (reference sequence). CDR3 length: 14 amino acids. V was cut by 9 bases and J by 0 bases, with 12 bases left in between. The CDR3 bases are TGTGCCAGCTCGGACAGCTATAGCAATCAGCCCCAGCATTTT. Translated: CASSDSYSNQPQHF.

In this sample, this clonotype turned up a few times. The chain recombines TRBV12-3 or TRBV12-4 with TRBJ2-5, with D perhaps matching TRBD1 (7 bases). The CDR3 runs to 14 residues. The ends were cut back, 5 bases at V and 4 bases at J, with 14 bases in the middle. The CDR3 DNA follows: TGTGCCAGCAGTCGCCGACAGGGAGGAGAGACCCAGTACTTC. The encoded protein is CASSRRQGGETQYF.

This rearrangement joins TRBV27 to TRBJ2-2; unclear D gene. V lost 4 bases to trimming and J lost 7 bases, with 10 bases between them. The CDR3 totals 13 residues. From germline, CDR1 is MNHEY and CDR2 SMNVEV (reference sequence). The CDR3 spells CASSYYSNGELFF. The CDR3 DNA follows: TGTGCCAGCAGTTATTACTCGAACGGGGAGCTGTTTTTT.